This passage covers 2 T cell receptor beta chains from one sample sequenced in a study of patients and donors after allogeneic stem cell transplantation. TCRdb analysed the RT-PCR reads with MiXCR anew, one entry per CDR3 protein. This table holds 8,000 to 9,500 distinct CDR3 sequences, under 5% found once. The sample was blood, either unsorted or a sorted T cell fraction (not recorded which). These receptors all stem from a human donor who was either an allogeneic HSCT recipient or a stem cell or donor lymphocyte infusion donor (not recorded which). It is not recorded whose cells these are; they may come from a transplant donor.

This clonotype was recorded many times. The CDR3 coding sequence is TGTGCCAGCAGTCCAAGGGGAGGGAGGAGAAATCAGCCCCAGCATTTT. This translates into CASSPRGGRRNQPQHF. This rearrangement joins TRBV6-2 or TRBV6-3 to TRBJ1-5, with a possible D match to TRBD1 (5 bases). The germline V and J ends were trimmed by 5 bases and 4 bases, with 18 bases remaining between them. Germline CDR1 MNHEY, CDR2 SVGEGT. CDR3 length: 16 residues.

This clonotype was seen at least ten times. The V gene is TRBV7-9, the J gene TRBJ2-7; the D gene is possibly TRBD2 (5 bases). The CDR3 sequence is 11 residues long. Germline V gives CDR1 SEHNR, CDR2 FQNEAQ (reference sequence). Trimming pared 3 bases from V and 5 bases from J, leaving 5 bases between. Here the CDR3 reads CASSFSDEQYF. In DNA, the CDR3 is TGTGCCAGCAGCTTTAGCGACGAGCAGTACTTC.